This T cell receptor (beta chain) was observed in a study of T-cell reconstitution after alpha-beta-depleted transplantation in children. This clonotype was counted ten times or more. Preparation of the TCRbeta library used unique molecular identifiers. A single record per CDR3 protein comes from TCRdb applying MiXCR to the PCR reads. This table holds 150,000 to 200,000 distinct CDR3 sequences, about 6.8% found once. Sequenced here: PBMCs from the stem cell graft donor, sampled from the stem cell graft. This TCR came from a human donor who donated a stem cell graft to a child with Wiskott-Aldrich syndrome.

CDR3 sequence: CATRGIYEQYF. The CDR3 coding sequence is TGTGCCACCAGAGGGATCTACGAGCAGTACTTC. The J gene is TRBJ2-7, the V gene TRBV10-3; D is possibly TRBD2 (5 bases). Per the germline V gene, CDR1 is ENHRY and CDR2 is SYGVKD. CDR3 length equals 11 residues. Trimming shortened V by 10 bases and J by 3 bases, and 10 bases separated the two germline ends.